In its sample, the clone carrying this TCR beta chain was seen many times. The time point was: sample taken at primary tumor resection. The input material, whole RNA from tumor, nontumor lung or frozen PBMC, was sequenced unsorted. MiXCR, applied by TCRdb to the 5' RACE reads, yields one record per CDR3 protein. The sample has roughly 39,000 distinct CDR3 sequences, 6.5% to 9% seen once. This sample is part of a study of spatial heterogeneity in lung cancer. Between the trimmed V and J ends, which lost 5 bases and 1 base, there was a span of 8 bases. The CDR3 is 14 amino acids. CDR1 is MRHNA and CDR2 is SNTAGT in the germline V gene.

Sequencing used PBMCs, obtained at surgery. The chain is built from TRBV6-4 and TRBJ2-2; possibly TRBD1 for D (5 bases). This receptor was obtained from a male donor with early-stage non-small cell lung cancer. The CDR3 protein is CASSRQLNTGELFF. The CDR3 bases are TGTGCCAGCAGTCGACAGCTGAACACCGGGGAGCTGTTTTTT.